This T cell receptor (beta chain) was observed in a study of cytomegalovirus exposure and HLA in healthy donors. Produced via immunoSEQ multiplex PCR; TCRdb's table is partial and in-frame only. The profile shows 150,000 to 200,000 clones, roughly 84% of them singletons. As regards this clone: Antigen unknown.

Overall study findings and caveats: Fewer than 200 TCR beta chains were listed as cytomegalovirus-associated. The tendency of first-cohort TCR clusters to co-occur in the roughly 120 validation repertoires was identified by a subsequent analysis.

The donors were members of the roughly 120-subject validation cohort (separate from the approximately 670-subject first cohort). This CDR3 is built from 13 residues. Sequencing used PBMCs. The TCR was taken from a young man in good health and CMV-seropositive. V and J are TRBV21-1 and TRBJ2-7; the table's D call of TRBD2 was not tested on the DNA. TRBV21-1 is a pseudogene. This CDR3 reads CASSKGSGYEQYF. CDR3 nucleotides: TGTGCCAGCAGCAAAGGCAGCGGCTACGAGCAGTACTTC.